At least ten counts were recorded for the clone carrying this TCR beta chain. TCRdb keeps only in-frame clones here, not all; method: immunoSEQ multiplex PCR. The table records 55,000 to 70,000 clones, about 80% of them present only once. The data are from a study of PD-L1 blockade in urothelial cancer. About the research overall: It was at 3 weeks (second dose) and 6 weeks after treatment start that blood was analyzed.

CDR3 length equals 15 residues. The germline V gene has CDR1 MGHRA and CDR2 YSYEKL. V shed 2 bases and J shed 1 base, with 11 bases lying between them. The sequences come from PBMCs, collected around atezolizumab (anti-PD-L1) treatment. This chain links TRBV4-1 with TRBJ1-1, with D perhaps matching TRBD1 (5 bases). The clonotype was recovered from a man aged 70 or older with urothelial cancer. CDR3 in DNA: TGCGCCAGCAGCCAACGGGACTCATCGAACACTGAAGCTTTCTTT. This translates into CASSQRDSSNTEAFF.